The source of this TCR beta chain is a study of shared clonotypes between healthy human individuals. Here immunoSEQ multiplex PCR was the method, and the copy in TCRdb shows in-frame clones only, minus some. The sample has some 100,000 clones, more than 65% seen once. Sequencing was performed on memory CD8+ T cells sorted from blood. The subset was: CD45RO+ cells pooled with CCR7-negative TemRA cells. The TCR originated in a woman aged 25 to 39 in good health.

CDR3 sequence reads: CASSVTVGHLGGYTF. CDR3 bases: TGTGCCAGCAGCGTAACAGTCGGACACCTGGGGGGCTACACCTTC. The chain links TRBV5-4 to TRBJ1-2; maybe TRBD1 (5 bases). CDR3 size: 15 residues. Trimming removed 4 bases from V and 8 bases from J, with 21 bases in between. Germline values: CDR1 SGHNT, CDR2 YYREEE (reference sequence).